The clone carrying this TCR beta chain was counted only a few times. Its target is unknown. The CDR3 has 15 amino acids. The V gene end was trimmed by 6 bases and the J gene end by 8 bases; junction bases not matched to a gene: 7. Per the germline V gene, CDR1 is MNHNS and CDR2 is SASEGT. The entry originates in a study of shared clonotypes between healthy human individuals. Study findings and constraints: The study generally estimated greater richness for naive than memory subsets. In the sorted subsets, rarefaction showed sequencing was incomplete despite large depth.

This table comes from immunoSEQ multiplex PCR, and its TCRdb copy is limited to in-frame clones, with some not included. This sample has about 680,000 clones, with 55% to 85% found just once. V usage is TRBV6-1 and J usage is TRBJ2-2; 12 nucleotides agree with TRBD2. Material for sequencing was memory CD4+ T cells sorted from blood. Subset denoted: CD45RA-negative fraction. This clonotype was sampled from a young woman in good health. The chain's CDR3 is CASSLAGGLSGELFF. The CDR3 coding sequence is TGTGCCAGCAGCCTAGCGGGAGGGCTCTCAGGGGAGCTGTTTTTT.